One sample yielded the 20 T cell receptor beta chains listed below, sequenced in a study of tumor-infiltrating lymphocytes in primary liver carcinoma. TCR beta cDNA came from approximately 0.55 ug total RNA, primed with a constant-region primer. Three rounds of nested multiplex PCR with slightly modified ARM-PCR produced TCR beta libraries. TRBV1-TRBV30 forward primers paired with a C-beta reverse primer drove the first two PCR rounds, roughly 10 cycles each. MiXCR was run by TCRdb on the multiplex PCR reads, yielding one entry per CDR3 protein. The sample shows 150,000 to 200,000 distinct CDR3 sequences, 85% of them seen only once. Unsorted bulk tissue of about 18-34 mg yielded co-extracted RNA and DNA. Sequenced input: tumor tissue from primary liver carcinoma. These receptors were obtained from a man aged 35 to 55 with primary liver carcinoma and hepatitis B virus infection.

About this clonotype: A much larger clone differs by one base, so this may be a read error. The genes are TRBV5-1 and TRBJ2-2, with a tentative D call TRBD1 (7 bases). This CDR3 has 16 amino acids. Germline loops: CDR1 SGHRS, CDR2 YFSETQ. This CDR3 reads CTSSDPSRGDTGELFF. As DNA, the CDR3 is TGCACCAGCTCAGACCCGTCCAGGGGGGACACCGGGGAGCTGTTTTTT.

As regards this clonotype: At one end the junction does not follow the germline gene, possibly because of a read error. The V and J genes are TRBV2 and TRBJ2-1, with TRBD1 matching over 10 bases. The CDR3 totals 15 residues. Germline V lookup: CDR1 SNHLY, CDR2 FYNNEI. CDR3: CASRPGTGARNEHFF. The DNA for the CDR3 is TGTGCCAGCAGGCCGGGGACAGGGGCTCGGAATGAGCACTTCTTC.

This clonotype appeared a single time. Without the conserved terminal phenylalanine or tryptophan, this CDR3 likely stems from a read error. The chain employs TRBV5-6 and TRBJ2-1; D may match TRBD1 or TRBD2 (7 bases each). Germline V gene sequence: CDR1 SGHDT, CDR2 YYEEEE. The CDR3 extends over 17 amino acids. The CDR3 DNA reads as TGTGCCAGCAGCTCGAACCTACAGGGGCGGGGGTACAATGGGCAGTTCCTC. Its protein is CASSSNLQGRGYNGQFL.

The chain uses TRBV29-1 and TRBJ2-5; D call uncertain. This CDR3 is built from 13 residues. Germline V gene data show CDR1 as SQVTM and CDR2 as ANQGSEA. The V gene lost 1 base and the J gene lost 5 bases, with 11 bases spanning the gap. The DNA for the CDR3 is TGCAGCGTTGAAGGAACAGTGGGGGAGACCCAGTACTTC. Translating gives CSVEGTVGETQYF.

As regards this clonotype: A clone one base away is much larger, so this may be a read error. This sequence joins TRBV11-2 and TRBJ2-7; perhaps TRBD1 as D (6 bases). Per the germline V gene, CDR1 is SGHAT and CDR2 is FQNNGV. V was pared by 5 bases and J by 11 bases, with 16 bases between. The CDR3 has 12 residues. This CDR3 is CASSQEQGSKYF. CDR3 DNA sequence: TGTGCCAGCAGCCAAGAACAGGGATCCAAGTACTTC.

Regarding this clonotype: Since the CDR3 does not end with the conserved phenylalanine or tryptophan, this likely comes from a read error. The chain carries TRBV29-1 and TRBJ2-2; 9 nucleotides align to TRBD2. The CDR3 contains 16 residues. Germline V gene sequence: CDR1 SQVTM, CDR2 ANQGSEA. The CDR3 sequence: CRVGRLAATNTGELFV. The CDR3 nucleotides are TGCAGAGTTGGGAGACTAGCGGCAACCAACACCGGGGAGCTGTTTGTT.

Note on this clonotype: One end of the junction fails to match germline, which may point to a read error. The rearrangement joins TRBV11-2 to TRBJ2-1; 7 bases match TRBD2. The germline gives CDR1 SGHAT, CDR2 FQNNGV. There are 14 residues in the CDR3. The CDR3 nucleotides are TGTGCCAGCAACTTAGCCGGGAGGCATAATAAGCAGTTCTTC. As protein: CASNLAGRHNKQFF. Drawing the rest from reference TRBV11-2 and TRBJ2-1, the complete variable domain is EAGVAQSPRYKIIEKRQSVAFWCNPISGHATLYWYQQILGQGPKLLIQFQNNGVVDDSQLPKDRFSAERLKGVDSTLKIQPAKLEDSAVYLCASNLAGRHNKQFFGPGTRLTVL.

The CDR3 DNA reads as TGTGCCAGTACCCGTGGGAGTCCCACCTACGAGCAGTACTTC. It is translated as CASTRGSPTYEQYF. The chain links TRBV11-2 to TRBJ2-7, with a weak D call TRBD2 (5 bases). Trimming stripped 9 bases from V and 2 bases from J, with 17 bases between. This CDR3 comprises 14 residues. CDR1 and CDR2 (germline): SGHAT, FQNNGV.

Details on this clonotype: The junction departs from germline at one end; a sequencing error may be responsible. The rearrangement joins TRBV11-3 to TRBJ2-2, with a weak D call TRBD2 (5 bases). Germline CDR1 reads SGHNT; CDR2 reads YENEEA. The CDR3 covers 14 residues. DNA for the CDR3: TGTGTCAGCAGCTTAAACGCGAACACCGGGAAACTGTTTTTT. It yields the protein CVSSLNANTGKLFF.

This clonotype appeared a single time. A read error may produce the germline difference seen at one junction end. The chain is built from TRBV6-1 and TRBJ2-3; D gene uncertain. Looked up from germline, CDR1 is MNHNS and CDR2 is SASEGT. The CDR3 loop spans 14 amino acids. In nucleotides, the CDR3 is TGTGCCAGCAGTGAAGGCTGGAGCTCAGACACGCAGTATTTT. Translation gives CASSEGWSSDTQYF.

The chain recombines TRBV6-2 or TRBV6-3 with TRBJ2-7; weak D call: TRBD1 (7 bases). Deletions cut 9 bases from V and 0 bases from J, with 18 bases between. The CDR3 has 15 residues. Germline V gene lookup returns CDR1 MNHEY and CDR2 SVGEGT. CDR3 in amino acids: CASGEGGGISYEQYF. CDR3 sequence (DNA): TGTGCCAGTGGGGAAGGGGGCGGGATCTCCTACGAGCAGTACTTC.

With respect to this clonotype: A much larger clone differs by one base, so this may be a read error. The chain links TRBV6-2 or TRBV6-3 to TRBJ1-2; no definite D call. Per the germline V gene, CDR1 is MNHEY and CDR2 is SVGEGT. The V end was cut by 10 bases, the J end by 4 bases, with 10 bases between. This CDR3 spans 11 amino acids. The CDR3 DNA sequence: TGTGCCACCGCCCTATGCTATGGCTACACCTTC. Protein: CATALCYGYTF.

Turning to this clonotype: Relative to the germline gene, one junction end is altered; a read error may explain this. CDR3 nucleotides: TGCAGCGTTGGACTAACGAGCACCGGGGAGCTTTTTTTT. Amino acids: CSVGLTSTGELFF. The chain combines TRBV29-1 with TRBJ2-2, with D maybe TRBD2 (5 bases). The CDR3 runs to 13 residues. Per germline, CDR1 SQVTM and CDR2 ANQGSEA.

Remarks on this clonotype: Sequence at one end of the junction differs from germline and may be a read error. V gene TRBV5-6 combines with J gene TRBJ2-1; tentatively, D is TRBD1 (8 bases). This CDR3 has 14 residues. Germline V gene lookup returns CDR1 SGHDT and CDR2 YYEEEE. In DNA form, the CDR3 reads TGTGCCAACAGCGGGACAGGAGCGGACAATGAGCAGTTCTTC. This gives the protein CANSGTGADNEQFF. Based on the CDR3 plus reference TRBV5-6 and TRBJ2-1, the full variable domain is DAGVTQSPTHLIKTRGQQVTLRCSPKSGHDTVSWYQQALGQGPQFIFQYYEEEERQRGNFPDRFSGHQFPNYSSELNVNALLLGDSALYLCANSGTGADNEQFFGPGTRLTVL.

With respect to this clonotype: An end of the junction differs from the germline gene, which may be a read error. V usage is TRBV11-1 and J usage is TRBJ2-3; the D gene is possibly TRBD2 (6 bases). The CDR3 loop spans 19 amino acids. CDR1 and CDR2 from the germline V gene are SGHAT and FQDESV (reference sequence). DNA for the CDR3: TGTGCCAGCAACTCTGGGGGAGGCTCTGTTGGAGCCCGCACAGAAACGCAGTATTTT. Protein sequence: CASNSGGGSVGARTETQYF.

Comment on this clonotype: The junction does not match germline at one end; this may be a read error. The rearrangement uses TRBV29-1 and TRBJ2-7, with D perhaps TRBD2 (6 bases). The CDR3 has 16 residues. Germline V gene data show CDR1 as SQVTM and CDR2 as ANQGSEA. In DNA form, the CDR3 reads TGCAGCGCCATGACATTTGGGACTGGCAATCCCTACGAACAGTACTTC. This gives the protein CSAMTFGTGNPYEQYF.

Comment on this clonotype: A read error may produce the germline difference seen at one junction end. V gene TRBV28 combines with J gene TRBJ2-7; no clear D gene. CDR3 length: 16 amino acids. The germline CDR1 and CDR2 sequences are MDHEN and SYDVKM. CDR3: CASSPIVTLKAYKQYF. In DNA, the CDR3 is TGTGCCAGCAGTCCGATTGTGACACTTAAGGCCTACAAGCAGTACTTC.

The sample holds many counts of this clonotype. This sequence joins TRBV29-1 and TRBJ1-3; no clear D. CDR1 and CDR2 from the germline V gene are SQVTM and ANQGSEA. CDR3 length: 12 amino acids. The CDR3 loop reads CSAKGNGNTIYF. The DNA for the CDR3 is TGCAGTGCAAAGGGTAATGGAAACACCATATATTTT.

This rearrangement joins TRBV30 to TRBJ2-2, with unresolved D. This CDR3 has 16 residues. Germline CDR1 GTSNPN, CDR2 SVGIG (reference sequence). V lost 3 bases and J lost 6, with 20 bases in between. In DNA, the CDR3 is TGTGCCTGGAGCCCCACAGCCGGGCGATCTTCCGGGGAGCTGTTTTTT. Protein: CAWSPTAGRSSGELFF.

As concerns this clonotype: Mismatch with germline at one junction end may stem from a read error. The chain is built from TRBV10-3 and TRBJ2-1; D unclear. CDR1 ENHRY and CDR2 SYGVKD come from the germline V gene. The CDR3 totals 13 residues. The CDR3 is CPISESTGQEQFF. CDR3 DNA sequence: TGTCCCATCAGTGAGTCGACGGGTCAGGAGCAGTTCTTC.